These 27 T cell receptor beta chains came from one sample sequenced in a study of blood T cells in healthy people across ages. It was with a sample-barcoded 5' primer and a J-beta primer mix that a second PCR of about 7 to 12 cycles was run. TCRdb re-called the 5' RACE reads through MiXCR, storing one row per CDR3 protein. The repertoire holds roughly 860,000 distinct CDR3 sequences, with 60% to 80% as singletons. Sequencing was performed on blood. Receptors originate from a man aged 30 to 39 in good health.

The sample holds a few counts of this clonotype. The J gene is TRBJ2-7, the V gene TRBV27; 8 nucleotides line up with TRBD2. This CDR3 region has 15 residues. Germline V gene sequence: CDR1 MNHEY, CDR2 SMNVEV (reference sequence). With 5 bases clipped from V and 3 bases from J, the junction kept 9 bases outside the gene matches. The CDR3 loop reads CASSSPTSGNYEQYF. In DNA form, the CDR3 reads TGTGCCAGCAGTAGCCCAACTAGCGGAAACTACGAGCAGTACTTC.

The V and J genes are TRBV7-9 and TRBJ2-3; 8 nucleotides agree with TRBD2. Germline loops: CDR1 SEHNR, CDR2 FQNEAQ (reference sequence). This CDR3 is 15 amino acids long. V trimming: 4 bases; J trimming: 3 bases; junction bases outside the gene matches: 6. In nucleotides, the CDR3 is TGTGCCAGCAGCTCTCCGGGGGGGCAGACAGATACGCAGTATTTT. Translated, it gives CASSSPGGQTDTQYF.

On this clonotype: One end of the junction fails to match germline, which may point to a read error. The gene calls are TRBV10-3 and TRBJ1-5; D gene unclear. The germline gives CDR1 ENHRY, CDR2 SYGVKD. CDR3 length equals 13 residues. CDR3 protein: CALSVQLDQPQHF. The CDR3 DNA follows: TGTGCCCTCAGTGTCCAGCTTGATCAGCCCCAGCATTTT.

This clonotype was recorded at least ten times. The chain couples TRBV4-3 to TRBJ2-1; D is unclear. Germline V gene sequence: CDR1 LGHNA, CDR2 YSLEER. The V end lost 1 base, the J end lost 0 bases, and 10 bases lay between the germline ends. The CDR3 extends over 16 amino acids. The CDR3 sequence is CASSQGSTASYNEQFF. The CDR3, as DNA: TGCGCCAGCAGCCAAGGAAGTACAGCCTCCTACAATGAGCAGTTCTTC.

The genes are TRBV6-1 and TRBJ1-1, with D unclear. Germline lookup yields CDR1 MNHNS and CDR2 SASEGT. This CDR3 spans 14 amino acids. The V and J ends lost 7 bases and 1 base respectively, with 13 bases between them. CDR3 coding DNA: TGTGCCAGCACCCCACAGCGGCGGAACACTGAAGCTTTCTTT. Translated: CASTPQRRNTEAFF.

V usage is TRBV6-6 and J usage is TRBJ2-6; 8 bases fit TRBD1. The V and J ends lost 6 bases and 3 bases, in that order; junction bases with no gene match: 7. The CDR3 has 16 amino acids. Germline V CDR1 and CDR2: MNHNY, SVGAGI (reference sequence). CDR3 sequence: CASSSQGAGGANVLTF. The CDR3 DNA sequence: TGTGCCAGCAGCTCCCAGGGGGCTGGTGGGGCCAACGTCCTGACTTTC.

The chain is built from TRBV11-2 and TRBJ2-4; 7 bases line up with TRBD1. Judging by the DNA end, TRBJ2-7 fits better; the J call may be wrong. The germline V gene has CDR1 SGHAT and CDR2 FQNNGV. This CDR3 comprises 14 residues. The CDR3 here is CASSLYRGSYEQYF. CDR3 nucleotide sequence: TGTGCCAGCAGCTTATACAGGGGTAGCTACGAGCAGTACTTC.

The rearrangement links TRBV7-8 to TRBJ2-3, with D unresolved. This CDR3 comprises 12 residues. Germline V lookup: CDR1 SGHVS, CDR2 FQNEAQ. V dropped 1 base and J dropped 8 bases, with 7 bases sitting between them. Here the CDR3 DNA reads TGTGCCAGCAGCTTAGAGGATACTACGCAGTATTTT. Encoded protein: CASSLEDTTQYF.

V is TRBV9 and J is TRBJ2-1; 8 nucleotides align to TRBD1. The germline CDR1 and CDR2 sequences are SGDLS and YYNGEE. The CDR3 is 16 residues long. With 4 bases clipped from V and 4 bases from J, the junction kept 10 bases outside the gene matches. The chain's CDR3 is CASSPSIGTGYNEQFF. The CDR3 DNA reads as TGTGCCAGCAGCCCTTCAATCGGGACAGGATACAATGAGCAGTTCTTC.

This clonotype turned up a few times. V usage is TRBV7-2 and J usage is TRBJ1-2; possible D gene TRBD1, 5 bases. V gave up 4 bases and J gave up 6 bases, with 18 bases separating them. CDR3 length equals 15 residues. In germline, CDR1 is SGHTA, CDR2 FQGNSA. DNA for the CDR3: TGTGCCAGCAGCTCCCTCGGAGGGGAGGTTGATGGCTACACCTTC. Amino acids: CASSSLGGEVDGYTF.

The rearrangement links TRBV9 to TRBJ1-5, with D possibly TRBD1 on 5 matching bases. V gave up 2 bases and J gave up 4 bases, with 10 bases separating them. This CDR3 is built from 14 residues. Germline V lookup: CDR1 SGDLS, CDR2 YYNGEE. CDR3 bases: TGTGCCAGCAGCGTGGGAGGGGAGAATCAGCCCCAGCATTTT. It yields the protein CASSVGGENQPQHF.

The chain has TRBV6-5 and TRBJ1-2; the D is unclear. This CDR3 contains 14 residues. V was cut by 0 bases and J by 4 bases, with 9 bases left in between. The germline gives CDR1 MNHEY, CDR2 SVGAGI. The DNA of the CDR3 is TGTGCCAGCAGTTACTCCAGGCTGTTCTATGGCTACACCTTC. Its protein is CASSYSRLFYGYTF.

In its sample, this clonotype was seen a few times. The chain joins TRBV15 to TRBJ1-2; D ambiguous. V was shortened by 6 bases and J by 6 bases, with 8 bases between the two germline ends. The CDR3 has 11 residues. CDR1 is LNHNV, CDR2 YYDKDF, per germline (reference sequence). For the CDR3, the DNA is TGTGCCACCAGGGCGGGTCATGGCTACACCTTC. It yields the protein CATRAGHGYTF.

This clonotype has just a few counts. The chain carries TRBV7-2 and TRBJ2-1; the match to TRBD2 covers 11 bases. The V segment lost 3 bases and the J segment 6 bases; nucleotides outside the gene matches: 7. This CDR3 is 16 amino acids long. Germline CDR1 and CDR2: SGHTA and FQGNSA. Here the CDR3 DNA reads TGTGCCAGCAGCTTGACGCTAGCGGGGGGTTTCAATGAGCAGTTCTTC. Amino acids: CASSLTLAGGFNEQFF.

In its sample, this clonotype was seen once. This chain joins TRBV7-2 and TRBJ1-2, with D possibly matching TRBD1 (6 bases). V was trimmed by 4 bases and J by 7 bases, leaving 13 bases between them. Germline V gives CDR1 SGHTA, CDR2 FQGNSA. The CDR3 is made up of 13 amino acids. This CDR3 is CASSSDRNGGYTF. The DNA of the CDR3 is TGTGCCAGCAGCTCTGACAGGAACGGTGGCTACACCTTC.

V is TRBV6-6 and J is TRBJ2-1; TRBD1 matches at 10 bases. Per the germline V gene, CDR1 is MNHNY and CDR2 is SVGAGI (reference sequence). The CDR3 length is 15 residues. With 5 bases clipped from V and 8 bases from J, the junction kept 9 bases outside the gene matches. CDR3 DNA sequence: TGTGCCAGCAGTATACGAGACAGGGGGCTCGATGAGCAGTTCTTC. This sequence encodes CASSIRDRGLDEQFF.

The V call is TRBV15, the J call TRBJ2-1; the match to TRBD1 covers 11 bases. The CDR3 length is 14 residues. The J segment lost 8 bases and the V segment lost 1 base, leaving 1 base of the junction unmatched. The germline V gene encodes CDR1 LNHNV and CDR2 YYDKDF (reference sequence). The CDR3 region is CATSRGDRGDEQFF. The CDR3 bases are TGTGCCACCAGCAGAGGGGACAGGGGGGATGAGCAGTTCTTC.

V usage is TRBV6-5 and J usage is TRBJ1-2; 7 bases agree with TRBD1. V trimming: 6 bases; J trimming: 4 bases; junction bases outside the gene matches: 11. Germline V gene data show CDR1 as MNHEY and CDR2 as SVGAGI. This CDR3 has 15 residues. The CDR3 loop is CASSRDREEGYGYTF. CDR3 nucleotide sequence: TGTGCCAGCAGCAGAGACAGGGAGGAGGGCTATGGCTACACCTTC.

This clonotype was seen a handful of times. V gene TRBV12-3 or TRBV12-4 combines with J gene TRBJ2-7; 7 bases are a match to TRBD1. This CDR3 has 16 residues. The V gene end was trimmed by 0 bases and the J gene end by 2 bases; junction bases not matched to a gene: 7. CDR3 region: CASSLALGQATYEQYF. The CDR3, as DNA: TGTGCCAGCAGTTTAGCGCTTGGACAGGCTACCTACGAGCAGTACTTC.

This rearrangement joins TRBV19 to TRBJ1-2; unclear D gene. Germline values: CDR1 LNHDA, CDR2 SQIVND (reference sequence). The CDR3 totals 12 residues. The ends were cut back, 5 bases at V and 5 bases at J, with 9 bases in the middle. CDR3 region: CASSVQWYGYTF. The CDR3 DNA follows: TGTGCCAGTAGTGTCCAGTGGTATGGCTACACCTTC.

About this clonotype itself: The germline gene is not matched at one end of the junction; a read error may be the cause. The chain employs TRBV7-7 and TRBJ2-5, with D possibly TRBD2 on 5 matching bases. CDR1 is SSHAT and CDR2 is FNYEAQ in the germline V gene (reference sequence). This CDR3 is 17 amino acids long. In nucleotides, the CDR3 is TGTGCTAGCAGCCCCAGACCGGGGTGGGGTGGACAAGAGACCCAGTACTTC. Encoded protein: CASSPRPGWGGQETQYF. The full variable domain, rest sourced from reference TRBV7-7 and TRBJ2-5, is GAGVSQSPRYKVTKRGQDVTLRCDPISSHATLYWYQQALGQGPEFLTYFNYEAQPDKSGLPSDRFSAERPEGSISTLTIQRTEQRDSAMYRCASSPRPGWGGQETQYFGPGTRLLVL.

The rearrangement links TRBV4-3 to TRBJ1-5; no firm D call. The CDR3 loop spans 14 amino acids. Germline CDR1 LGHNA, CDR2 YSLEER. V was trimmed by 2 bases and J by 5 bases, leaving 10 bases between them. CDR3: CASSQQTRDQPQHF. The CDR3 coding sequence is TGCGCCAGCAGCCAACAGACGAGGGATCAGCCCCAGCATTTT.

This chain joins TRBV15 and TRBJ2-7; D not resolved. This CDR3 spans 13 amino acids. Trimming pared 1 base from V and 5 bases from J, leaving 9 bases between. CDR1 is LNHNV, CDR2 YYDKDF, per germline (reference sequence). CDR3 sequence reads: CATSRGNRNEQYF. CDR3 bases: TGTGCCACCAGCAGAGGAAATAGGAACGAGCAGTACTTC.

Regarding this clonotype: The junction departs from germline at one end; a sequencing error may be responsible. The rearrangement links TRBV6-5 to TRBJ2-5; D call uncertain. The length of the CDR3 is 15 residues. CDR1 and CDR2 from the germline V gene are MNHEY and SVGAGI. The CDR3 is CASSYSPRREEAQYF. CDR3 sequence (DNA): TGTGCCAGCAGTTACTCCCCGAGGAGAGAAGAGGCCCAGTACTTC.

The sample holds a few counts of this clonotype. A much larger clone is a single base away; this may be a read error. The chain is built from TRBV6-5 and TRBJ2-5, with a tentative D call TRBD1 (6 bases). V lost 5 bases and J 5 bases, leaving 15 bases between the germline ends. Per germline, CDR1 MNHEY and CDR2 SVGAGI. The CDR3 length is 14 residues. The CDR3 here is CASSDGDIEETQYF. The CDR3 DNA reads TGTGCCAGCAGTGACGGGGACATTGAGGAGACCCAGTACTTC.

The V and J genes are TRBV7-2 and TRBJ2-3; 9 nucleotides agree with TRBD2. This CDR3 region has 17 residues. Looked up from germline, CDR1 is SGHTA and CDR2 is FQGNSA. Losses at the gene ends were 1 base for V and 0 bases for J; bases not matched to a gene: 5. The CDR3 region is CASSLVGSGGSTDTQYF. CDR3 DNA: TGTGCCAGCAGCTTAGTTGGTAGCGGGGGAAGCACAGATACGCAGTATTTT.

This clonotype was detected once. The V call is TRBV3-1, the J call TRBJ1-2; 9 bases map to TRBD1. This CDR3 is 17 amino acids long. Germline trimming cut 4 bases from V and 1 base from J; bases unmatched to any gene: 10. CDR1 and CDR2 (germline): LGHDT, YNNKEL (reference sequence). In DNA, the CDR3 is TGTGCCAGCAGCCCCAGTGACGGGACAGGGCATAACTATGGCTACACCTTC. It translates to CASSPSDGTGHNYGYTF.